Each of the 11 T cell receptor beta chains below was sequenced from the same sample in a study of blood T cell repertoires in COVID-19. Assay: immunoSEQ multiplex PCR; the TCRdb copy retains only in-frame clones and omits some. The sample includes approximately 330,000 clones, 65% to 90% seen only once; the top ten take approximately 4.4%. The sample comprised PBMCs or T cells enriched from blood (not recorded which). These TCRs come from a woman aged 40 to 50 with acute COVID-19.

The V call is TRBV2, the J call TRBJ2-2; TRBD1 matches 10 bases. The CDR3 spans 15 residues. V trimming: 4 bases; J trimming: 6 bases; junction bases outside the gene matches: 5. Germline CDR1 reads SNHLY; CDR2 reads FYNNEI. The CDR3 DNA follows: TGTGCCAGCAGTGTCTTAGGGACAGGGGCCGGGGAGCTGTTTTTT. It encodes CASSVLGTGAGELFF.

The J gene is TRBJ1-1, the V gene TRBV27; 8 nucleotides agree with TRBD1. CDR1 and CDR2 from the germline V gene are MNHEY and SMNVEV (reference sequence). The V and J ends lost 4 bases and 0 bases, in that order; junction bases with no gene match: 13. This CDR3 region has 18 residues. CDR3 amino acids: CASSSGTGRVLMNTEAFF. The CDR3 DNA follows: TGTGCCAGCAGTTCCGGGACAGGCCGCGTGTTGATGAACACTGAAGCTTTCTTT.

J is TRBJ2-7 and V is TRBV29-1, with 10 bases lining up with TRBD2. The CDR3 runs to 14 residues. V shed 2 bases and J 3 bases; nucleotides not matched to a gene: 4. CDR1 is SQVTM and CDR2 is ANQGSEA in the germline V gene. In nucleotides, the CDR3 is TGCAGCGTTGAATCTAGCGGGAGTGGCTACGAGCAGTACTTC. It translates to CSVESSGSGYEQYF.

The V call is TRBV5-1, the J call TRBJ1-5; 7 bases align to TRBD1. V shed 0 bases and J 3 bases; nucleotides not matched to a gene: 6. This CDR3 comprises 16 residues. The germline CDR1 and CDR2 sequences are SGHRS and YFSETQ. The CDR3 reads CASSLEPTGVNQPQHF. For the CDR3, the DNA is TGCGCCAGCAGCTTGGAACCAACAGGGGTCAATCAGCCCCAGCATTTT.

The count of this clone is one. This chain's CDR3 is CASSIAQISNQPQHF. The CDR3 nucleotides are TGTGCCAGTAGTATAGCACAGATAAGCAATCAGCCCCAGCATTTT. The J gene is TRBJ1-5, the V gene TRBV19, with D unclear. Looked up from germline, CDR1 is LNHDA and CDR2 is SQIVND (reference sequence). Trimming pared 1 base from V and 1 base from J, leaving 8 bases between. The CDR3 has 15 residues.

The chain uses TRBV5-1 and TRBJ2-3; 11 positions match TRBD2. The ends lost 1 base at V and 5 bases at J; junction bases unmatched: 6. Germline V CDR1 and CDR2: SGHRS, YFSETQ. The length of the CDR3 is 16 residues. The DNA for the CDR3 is TGCGCCAGCAGCTTGCCACTAGCGGGAGATGGAGATACGCAGTATTTT. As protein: CASSLPLAGDGDTQYF.

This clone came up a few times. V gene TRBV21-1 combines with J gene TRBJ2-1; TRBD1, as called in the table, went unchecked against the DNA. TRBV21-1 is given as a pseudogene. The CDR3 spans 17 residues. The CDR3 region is CASSKAFMKDRGNEQFF. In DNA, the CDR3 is TGTGCCAGCAGCAAAGCGTTCATGAAGGACAGGGGAAATGAGCAGTTCTTC.

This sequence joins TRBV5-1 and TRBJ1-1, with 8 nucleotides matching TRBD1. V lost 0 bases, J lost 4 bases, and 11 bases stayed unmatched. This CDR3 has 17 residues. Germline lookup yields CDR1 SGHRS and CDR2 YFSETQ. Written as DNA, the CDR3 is TGCGCCAGCAGCTTGGGCTACACGACAGGGGTGGCCACTGAAGCTTTCTTT. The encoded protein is CASSLGYTTGVATEAFF.

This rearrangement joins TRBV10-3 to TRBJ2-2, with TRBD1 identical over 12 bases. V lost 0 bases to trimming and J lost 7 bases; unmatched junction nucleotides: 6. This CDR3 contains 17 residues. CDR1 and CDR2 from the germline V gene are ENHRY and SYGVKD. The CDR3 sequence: CAISESGTGGEIGELFF. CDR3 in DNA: TGTGCCATCAGTGAGTCGGGGACAGGGGGCGAAATCGGGGAGCTGTTTTTT.

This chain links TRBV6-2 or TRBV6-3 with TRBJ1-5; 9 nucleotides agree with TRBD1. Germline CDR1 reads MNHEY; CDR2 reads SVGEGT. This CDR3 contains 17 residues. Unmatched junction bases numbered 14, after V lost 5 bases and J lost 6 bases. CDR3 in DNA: TGTGCCAGCAGTACCCTCCGGGACAGGGATGGCGGTCAGCCCCAGCATTTT. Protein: CASSTLRDRDGGQPQHF.

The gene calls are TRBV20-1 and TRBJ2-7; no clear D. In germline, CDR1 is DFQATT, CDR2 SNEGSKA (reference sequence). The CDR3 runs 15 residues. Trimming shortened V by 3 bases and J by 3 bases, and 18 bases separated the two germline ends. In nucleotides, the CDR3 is TGCAGTGCTAGTTCCGGGTCTACGTCCCTCTACGAGCAGTACTTC. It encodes CSASSGSTSLYEQYF.